A single sample gave rise to the 14 T cell receptor beta chains below, sequenced in a study of blood T cell repertoires in COVID-19. The method was immunoSEQ multiplex PCR; TCRdb's version includes in-frame clones alone and lacks a portion of them. The sample has around 180,000 clones, approximately 79% seen once. Sequenced material: peripheral blood. These receptors came from a woman of 80 years or more with acute or convalescent COVID-19.

The chain is built from TRBV9 and TRBJ2-5, with TRBD2 matching 10 bases. The CDR3 is made up of 16 amino acids. With 0 bases clipped from V and 5 bases from J, the junction kept 7 bases outside the gene matches. The V gene's germline CDR1 is SGDLS and CDR2 YYNGEE. This chain's CDR3 is CASSVAASGSGETQYF. CDR3 sequence (DNA): TGTGCCAGCAGCGTAGCGGCTAGCGGGAGTGGGGAGACCCAGTACTTC.

This clone has a handful of counts. The chain employs TRBV10-2 and TRBJ1-2, with 8 bases matching TRBD1. This CDR3 region has 15 residues. Germline loops: CDR1 WSHSY, CDR2 SAAADI. The ends lost 5 bases at V and 5 bases at J; junction bases unmatched: 10. This CDR3 reads CASSNFQGAGYGYTF. The CDR3 DNA reads TGCGCCAGCAGTAATTTTCAGGGGGCGGGGTATGGCTACACCTTC.

V is TRBV19 and J is TRBJ2-2; D uncertain. CDR3 length equals 14 residues. Trimming pared 4 bases from V and 4 bases from J, leaving 10 bases between. Germline loops: CDR1 LNHDA, CDR2 SQIVND (reference sequence). This CDR3 reads CASSRQQSTGELFF. In nucleotides, the CDR3 is TGTGCCAGTAGTAGGCAACAGAGCACCGGGGAGCTGTTTTTT.

V gene TRBV9 combines with J gene TRBJ2-1, with 11 bases matching TRBD2. Per germline, CDR1 SGDLS and CDR2 YYNGEE. CDR3 length equals 16 residues. V was clipped by 4 bases and J by 6 bases; unmatched bases: 9. CDR3 sequence reads: CASSLSGTSGSNEQFF. The CDR3 nucleotides are TGTGCCAGCAGCCTATCCGGGACTAGCGGTTCCAATGAGCAGTTCTTC.

CDR3: CASRKPSGNGNEQFF. CDR3 in DNA: TGTGCCAGCCGAAAGCCTAGCGGTAACGGCAATGAGCAGTTCTTC. The J gene is TRBJ2-1, the V gene TRBV27; 7 bases line up with TRBD2. After removal of 8 bases from V and 6 bases from J, the junction contained 13 bases not matched to a gene. The CDR3 extends over 15 amino acids. From germline, CDR1 is MNHEY and CDR2 SMNVEV (reference sequence).

The genes are TRBV5-8 and TRBJ1-5; possibly TRBD1 for D (6 bases). Germline-derived CDR1 and CDR2 are SGHTS and YDEGEE. The CDR3 is 17 residues long. The ends were cut back, 4 bases at V and 7 bases at J, with 24 bases in the middle. The CDR3 DNA reads as TGTGCCAGCAGCCATTTCCCAGACAGGCAATTCACCCAGCCCCAGCATTTT. It codes for CASSHFPDRQFTQPQHF. The variable domain in full, with the rest retrieved from reference TRBV5-8 and TRBJ1-5, is EAGVTQSPTHLIKTRGQQATLRCSPISGHTSVYWYQQALGLGLQFLLWYDEGEERNRGNFPPRFSGRQFPNYSSELNVNALELEDSALYLCASSHFPDRQFTQPQHFGDGTRLSIL.

This chain links TRBV7-9 with TRBJ1-1; TRBD1 might be the D (5 bases). The V and J ends lost 5 bases and 1 base respectively, with 11 bases between them. This CDR3 is built from 14 residues. The germline gives CDR1 SEHNR, CDR2 FQNEAQ (reference sequence). DNA for the CDR3: TGTGCCAGCAGCCTATCAGGACAGAACACTGAAGCTTTCTTT. Protein product: CASSLSGQNTEAFF.

This chain uses TRBV18 with TRBJ2-7; 10 bases match TRBD1. Germline V gives CDR1 KGHSH, CDR2 LQKENI. V shed 2 bases, J shed 5 bases, and the junction held 3 bases outside the gene matches. The length of the CDR3 is 14 residues. The DNA for the CDR3 is TGTGCCAGCTCACCAGGGACAGGGGTTCACGAGCAGTACTTC. Its protein product is CASSPGTGVHEQYF. The full variable domain, in which reference TRBV18 and TRBJ2-7 provide the parts outside the CDR3, is NAGVMQNPRHLVRRRGQEARLRCSPMKGHSHVYWYRQLPEEGLKFMVYLQKENIIDESGMPKERFSAEFPKEGPSILRIQQVVRGDSAAYFCASSPGTGVHEQYFGPGTRLTVT.

V and J are TRBV4-3 and TRBJ2-7, with D maybe TRBD2 (6 bases). The CDR3 extends over 16 amino acids. Trimming stripped 2 bases from V and 1 base from J, with 15 bases between. The V gene's germline CDR1 is LGHNA and CDR2 YSLEER. The CDR3 sequence is CASSQSSAGRSYEQYF. For the CDR3, the DNA is TGCGCCAGCAGCCAAAGTTCGGCGGGAAGGTCCTACGAGCAGTACTTC.

The chain uses TRBV28 and TRBJ2-7, with TRBD1 matching over 9 bases. CDR3 length equals 16 residues. Germline trimming cut 5 bases from V and 5 bases from J; bases unmatched to any gene: 13. CDR1 and CDR2 from the germline V gene are MDHEN and SYDVKM. The DNA for the CDR3 is TGTGCCAGCAGTAAGTGGACAGGGGACGTTGGAAACGAGCAGTACTTC. It specifies CASSKWTGDVGNEQYF.

This chain joins TRBV28 and TRBJ1-1; TRBD1 is a possible D gene (5 bases). The germline CDR1 and CDR2 sequences are MDHEN and SYDVKM. The ends were cut back, 6 bases at V and 0 bases at J, with 17 bases in the middle. This CDR3 has 16 residues. CDR3 DNA sequence: TGTGCCAGCAGCAAACACCCGGGACTGATGAACACTGAAGCTTTCTTT. The encoded protein is CASSKHPGLMNTEAFF.

The chain has TRBV10-3 and TRBJ2-3, with 8 bases matching TRBD2. CDR3 length equals 15 residues. The germline CDR1 and CDR2 sequences are ENHRY and SYGVKD. V trimming: 2 bases; J trimming: 8 bases; junction bases outside the gene matches: 9. The CDR3 region is CAISEGTRGGVTQYF. Written as DNA, the CDR3 is TGTGCCATCAGTGAGGGGACTAGGGGTGGTGTTACGCAGTATTTT.

The chain employs TRBV30 and TRBJ2-2, with D possibly matching TRBD2 (6 bases). Trimming took 3 bases from V and 3 from J, leaving 11 bases between them. Germline CDR1 and CDR2: GTSNPN and SVGIG (reference sequence). The CDR3 spans 14 residues. The CDR3 region has the DNA TGTGCCTGGAGGGGGGGAGTGGACACCGGGGAGCTGTTTTTT. Protein product: CAWRGGVDTGELFF.

The chain recombines TRBV10-2 with TRBJ2-1, with 11 bases fitting TRBD2. Germline V gene sequence: CDR1 WSHSY, CDR2 SAAADI. The CDR3 has 14 residues. Unmatched junction bases numbered 4, after V lost 5 bases and J lost 7 bases. CDR3 protein: CASSTSGSMNEQFF. CDR3 sequence (DNA): TGCGCCAGCAGTACTAGCGGGAGTATGAATGAGCAGTTCTTC.